These T cell receptor beta chains were read from a single sample in a study of shared clonotypes between healthy human individuals. Produced via immunoSEQ multiplex PCR; TCRdb's table is partial and in-frame only. The sample lists 1,100,000 or so clones, 78% occurring once. Sequenced sample: memory CD4+ T cells from PBMCs. The origin of the receptors is a man younger than 30 in good health. Some clones in this sample may be carry-over from other donors' samples. CDR3s include the opening cysteine and the closing phenylalanine or tryptophan. A D gene is named only where the DNA matches it firmly. Size values are once, few and many counts, or a class for expanded clones, and some rows have none.

clone_size j_call v_call d_call cdr3_nt cdr3_aa
few TRBJ2-3 TRBV7-6 TRBD2 TGTGCCAGCAGCTCTAGCGGAGGGAGCACAGATACGCAGTATTTT CASSSSGGSTDTQYF
. TRBJ2-7 TRBV6-6 . TGTGCCAGCAGTGCCCCTCAGGGATACGAGCAGTACTTC CASSAPQGYEQYF
. TRBJ1-1 TRBV7-3 TRBD1 TGTGCCAGCAGCCCGGGACAGGGACAAACGGCTTTCTTT CASSPGQGQTAFF
. TRBJ2-1 TRBV5-6 TRBD1 TGTGCCAGCAGCAAGGACAGGGACAATGAGCAGTTCTTC CASSKDRDNEQFF
. TRBJ2-7 TRBV7-2 . TGTGCCAGCAGCCCGCAATTTGTCGGCGAGCAGTACTTC CASSPQFVGEQYF
. TRBJ2-7 TRBV11-2 . TGTGCCAGCAGCAGAGATACCTACGAGCAGTACTTC CASSRDTYEQYF
. TRBJ2-6 TRBV28 . TGTGCCAGCAGTGGGCACCTACTCTCCCCCTCCTCTGGGGCCAACGTCCTGACTTTC CASSGHLLSPSSGANVLTF
. TRBJ2-3 TRBV11-2 . TGTGCCAGCAGCTTAGTGGGGGGCCCAGATACGCAGTATTTT CASSLVGGPDTQYF
. TRBJ2-1 TRBV28 TRBD2 TGTGCCAGCCGGACTAGATATCACAATGAGCAGTTCTTC CASRTRYHNEQFF
. TRBJ2-7 TRBV9 TRBD1 TGTGCCAGCAGCCCCAGACAGGGATCAGCTTCCTACGAGCAGTACTTC CASSPRQGSASYEQYF
few TRBJ2-2 TRBV27 TRBD2 TGTGCCAGCAGTCATCCGGGACTAGCGGGAATATCCACCGGGGAGCTGTTTTTT CASSHPGLAGISTGELFF
few TRBJ1-5 TRBV2 . TGTGCCAGCAGCCCCCGCTGGAGGGGATTCAATCAGCCCCAGCATTTT CASSPRWRGFNQPQHF
. TRBJ2-3 TRBV4-1 . TGCGCCAGCAGCCAAGGGGCCAGAACAGATACGCAGTATTTT CASSQGARTDTQYF
. TRBJ1-2 TRBV6-5 . TGTGCCAGCAGTTACGGCCGGGGAGTAGTAACCTATGGCTACACCTTC CASSYGRGVVTYGYTF
. TRBJ1-1 TRBV6-6 TRBD1 TGTGCCAGCAGTGCCCTCAGGGGGGGCATGAACACTGAAGCTTTCTTT CASSALRGGMNTEAFF
. TRBJ2-7 TRBV7-9 TRBD2 TGTGCCAGCAGTAGATTGACTAGCGTTTCCTACGAGCAGTACTTC CASSRLTSVSYEQYF
. TRBJ1-2 TRBV4-3 . TGCGCCAGCAGCCCCGGGACCGAGTATGGCTACACCTTC CASSPGTEYGYTF
. TRBJ2-1 TRBV30 . TGTGCCTGGAGTGTATCCCGCAGCGAAAACTCCTACAATGAGCAGTTCTTC CAWSVSRSENSYNEQFF
. TRBJ2-5 TRBV11-3 . TGTGCCAGCAGCTTACGGGGAGGAGAGACCCAGTACTTC CASSLRGGETQYF
few TRBJ2-1 TRBV5-1 . TGCGCCAGCAGCTTGGTTGAGGGCTCCTACAATGAGCAGTTCTTC CASSLVEGSYNEQFF
. TRBJ2-1 TRBV9 TRBD2 TGTGCCAGCAGCGTAAGCGGGACCTACAATGAGCAGTTCTTC CASSVSGTYNEQFF
. TRBJ2-5 TRBV7-2 . TGTGCCAGCAGCTTATTCGGGGGTCGCCAAGAGACCCAGTACTTC CASSLFGGRQETQYF
few TRBJ2-3 TRBV9 . TGTGCCAGCAGCGTAGCTAGCACAGATACGCAGTATTTT CASSVASTDTQYF
. TRBJ2-5 TRBV28 . TGTGCCAGCAGTTTCGCGGGACGGTACCAAGAGACCCAGTACTTC CASSFAGRYQETQYF
. TRBJ2-5 TRBV6-5 . TGTGCCAGCAGTCACCCCTTTCAAGTGACCCAGTACTTC CASSHPFQVTQYF
. TRBJ2-7 TRBV7-8 . TGTGCCAGCAGCTTAGTATTAGGACATTACTACGAGCAGTACTTC CASSLVLGHYYEQYF
. TRBJ2-7 TRBV7-2 TRBD2 TGTGCCAGCAGCTCTGGACTAGCGGAATACGAGCAGTACTTC CASSSGLAEYEQYF
. TRBJ1-3 TRBV15 . TGTGCCACCAGCTCGGTGGCCCGACGGAGCTCTGGAAACACCATATATTTT CATSSVARRSSGNTIYF
. TRBJ2-7 TRBV5-1 . TGCGCCAGCAGCTTAGGACCCCGAGGCTCCTACGAGCAGTACTTC CASSLGPRGSYEQYF
. TRBJ2-7 TRBV5-1 . TGCGCCAGCAGGGACCCCTACGGCGGCGAGCAGTACTTC CASRDPYGGEQYF
. TRBJ2-7 TRBV4-3 . TGCGCCAGCAGCGAAGTGTACAGGGCCTACGAGCAGTACTTC CASSEVYRAYEQYF
. TRBJ2-7 TRBV6-1 . TGTGCCAGCAGTGAAGCTAATCAGCCTGTCTACGAGCAGTACTTC CASSEANQPVYEQYF
many TRBJ1-4 TRBV11-2 . TGTGCCAGCAGCCGTCAGGGGCGGACTAATGAAAAACTGTTTTTT CASSRQGRTNEKLFF
. TRBJ2-2 TRBV10-3 . TGTGCCATCAGTGAGTCGGGTCGTTCCGGGGAGCTGTTTTTT CAISESGRSGELFF
. TRBJ2-7 TRBV5-5 . TGTGCCAGCAGCTCCCTCGGGTGGTGGCAGTACTTC CASSSLGWWQYF
. TRBJ2-3 TRBV4-2 . TGTGCCAGCAGCCAAAACCCGTCGGGCTCACCGGGCACAGATACGCAGTATTTT CASSQNPSGSPGTDTQYF
. TRBJ1-1 TRBV28 . TGTGCCAGCAGTTTCAGGGTAAGAAGGGGCACTGAAGCTTTCTTT CASSFRVRRGTEAFF
. TRBJ1-1 TRBV29-1 . TGCAGCGTTGGGAGGGTGGACACTGAAGCTTTCTTT CSVGRVDTEAFF
. TRBJ1-1 TRBV19 . TGTGCCAGTAGTATTACAGGTGGCACTGAAGCTTTCTTT CASSITGGTEAFF
. TRBJ1-2 TRBV6-5 . TGTGCCAGCCTCAGGCCAGGGACAATGGGGGGCTACACCTTC CASLRPGTMGGYTF
. TRBJ2-5 TRBV5-1 TRBD2 TGCGCCAGCAGCCCGTTCGGACTAGCGGGAGTGGAGACCCAGTACTTC CASSPFGLAGVETQYF
. TRBJ1-2 TRBV5-6 . TGTGCCAGCAGCCAAGGGTTTGCTTATGGGAGTGGCTACACCTTC CASSQGFAYGSGYTF
. TRBJ2-2 TRBV18 . TGTGCCAGCTCACGACCGGGACCGATGAACACCGGGGAGCTGTTTTTT CASSRPGPMNTGELFF
. TRBJ2-1 TRBV11-3 TRBD2 TGTGCCAGCAGCACCGGGGGGACCCAGGCAGATGAGCAGTTCTTC CASSTGGTQADEQFF
. TRBJ1-4 TRBV7-6 TRBD1 TGTGCCAGCAGCTTAGTTCGACAGGGGGCCGGAAAACTGTTTTTT CASSLVRQGAGKLFF
. TRBJ2-7 TRBV10-3 TRBD1 TGTGCCACCAGGGACAGTCCCTACGAGCAGTACTTC CATRDSPYEQYF
. TRBJ2-7 TRBV5-1 . TGCGCCAGCAGCTTGGTCTCCAGCCCGAGTTCCTACGAGCAGTACTTC CASSLVSSPSSYEQYF
. TRBJ2-1 TRBV9 . TGTGCCAGCAGCGGTTCGGGAGAAACTGAGCAGTTCTTC CASSGSGETEQFF